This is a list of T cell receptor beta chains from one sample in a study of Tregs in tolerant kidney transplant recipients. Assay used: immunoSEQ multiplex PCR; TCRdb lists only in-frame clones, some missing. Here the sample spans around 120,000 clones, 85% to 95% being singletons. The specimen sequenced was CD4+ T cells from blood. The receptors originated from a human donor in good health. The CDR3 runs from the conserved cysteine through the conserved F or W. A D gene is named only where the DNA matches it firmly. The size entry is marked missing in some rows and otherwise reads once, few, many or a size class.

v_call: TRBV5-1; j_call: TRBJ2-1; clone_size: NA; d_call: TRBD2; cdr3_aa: CASSLAGGTLYNEQFF; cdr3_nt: TGCGCCAGCAGCTTGGCGGGAGGGACTCTCTACAATGAGCAGTTCTTC
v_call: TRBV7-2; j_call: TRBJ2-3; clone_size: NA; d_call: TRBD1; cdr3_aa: CASSLTWDRDQDTQYF; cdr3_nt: TGTGCCAGCAGCTTAACGTGGGACAGGGATCAAGATACGCAGTATTTT
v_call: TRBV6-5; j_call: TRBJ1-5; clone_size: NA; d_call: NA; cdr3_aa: CASSYRENQPQHF; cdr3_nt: TGTGCCAGCAGTTACAGGGAAAATCAGCCCCAGCATTTT
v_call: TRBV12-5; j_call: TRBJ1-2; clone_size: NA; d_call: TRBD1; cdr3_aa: CASGPDRGISYTF; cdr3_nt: TGTGCTAGTGGTCCCGACAGGGGGATAAGCTACACCTTC
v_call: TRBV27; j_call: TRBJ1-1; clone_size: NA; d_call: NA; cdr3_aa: CASSFQGGTEAFF; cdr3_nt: TGTGCCAGCAGTTTTCAGGGAGGGACTGAAGCTTTCTTT
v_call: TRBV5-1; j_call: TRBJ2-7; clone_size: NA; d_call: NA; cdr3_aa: CASNPGEGGEQYF; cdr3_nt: TGCGCCAGCAACCCTGGAGAGGGTGGCGAGCAGTACTTC
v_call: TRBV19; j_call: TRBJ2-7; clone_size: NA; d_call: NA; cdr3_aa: CASSIGVRSSYEQYF; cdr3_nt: TGTGCCAGTAGTATAGGAGTCCGAAGCTCCTACGAGCAGTACTTC
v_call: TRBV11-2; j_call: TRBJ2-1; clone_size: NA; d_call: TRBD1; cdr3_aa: CASSYTGGSYNEQFF; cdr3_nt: TGTGCCAGCAGTTACACAGGGGGCTCCTACAATGAGCAGTTCTTC
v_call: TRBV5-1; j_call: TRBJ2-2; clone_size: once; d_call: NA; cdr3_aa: CASSLARVYGELFF; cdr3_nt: TGCGCCAGCAGCTTGGCCAGGGTATACGGGGAGCTGTTTTTT
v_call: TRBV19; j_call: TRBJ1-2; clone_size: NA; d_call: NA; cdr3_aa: CASSDYGTALGYTF; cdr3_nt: TGTGCCAGTAGTGACTATGGGACGGCACTAGGCTACACCTTC
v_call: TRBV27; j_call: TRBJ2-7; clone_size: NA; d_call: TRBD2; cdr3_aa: CASSPPGGGSYEQYF; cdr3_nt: TGTGCCAGCAGTCCCCCTGGGGGGGGATCCTACGAGCAGTACTTC
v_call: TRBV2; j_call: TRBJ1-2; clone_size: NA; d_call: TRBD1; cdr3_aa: CASSGQGLYGYTF; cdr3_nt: TGTGCCAGCAGTGGACAGGGGCTCTATGGCTACACCTTC
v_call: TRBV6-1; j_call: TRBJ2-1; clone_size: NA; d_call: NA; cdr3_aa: CASSEGTSERVNEQFF; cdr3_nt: TGTGCCAGCAGTGAAGGTACCTCAGAGAGGGTCAATGAGCAGTTCTTC
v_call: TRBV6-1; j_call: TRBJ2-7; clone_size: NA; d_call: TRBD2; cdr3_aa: CASRPPLAGQYEQYF; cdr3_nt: TGTGCCAGCAGACCCCCACTAGCGGGACAATACGAGCAGTACTTC
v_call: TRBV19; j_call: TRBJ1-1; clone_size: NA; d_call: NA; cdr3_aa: CASNYFQNTEAFF; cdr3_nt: TGTGCCAGTAATTATTTTCAGAACACTGAAGCTTTCTTT
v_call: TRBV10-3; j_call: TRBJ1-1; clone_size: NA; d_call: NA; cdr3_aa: CAISGHRASMNTEAFF; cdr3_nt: TGTGCCATCAGTGGGCACAGGGCTAGTATGAACACTGAAGCTTTCTTT